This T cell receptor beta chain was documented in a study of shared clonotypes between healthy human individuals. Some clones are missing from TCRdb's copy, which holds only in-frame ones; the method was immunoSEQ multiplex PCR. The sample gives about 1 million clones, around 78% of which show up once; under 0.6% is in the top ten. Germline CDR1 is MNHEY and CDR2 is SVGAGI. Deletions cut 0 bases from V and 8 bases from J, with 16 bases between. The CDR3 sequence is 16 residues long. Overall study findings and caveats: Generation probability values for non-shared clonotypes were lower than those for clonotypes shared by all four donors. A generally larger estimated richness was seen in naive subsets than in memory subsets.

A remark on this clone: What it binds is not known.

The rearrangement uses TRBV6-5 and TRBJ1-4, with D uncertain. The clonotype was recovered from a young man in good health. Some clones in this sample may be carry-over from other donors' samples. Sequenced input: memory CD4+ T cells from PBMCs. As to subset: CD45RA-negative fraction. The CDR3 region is CASSYSARLIGEKLFF. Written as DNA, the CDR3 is TGTGCCAGCAGTTACTCGGCCCGACTTATAGGCGAAAAACTGTTTTTT.